The present T cell receptor (beta chain) was sequenced within a study of blood T cell repertoires in COVID-19. Study information: Samples taken during acute and convalescent COVID-19 were collected in the United States, Italy and Spain. Sample material is recorded as cDNA or gDNA derived from T cells, B-cell-depleted T cells, or PBMCs.

Recruited during active infection, patients (from Seattle) were subsequently followed longitudinally. Authors' methods: Cell counts per sample came from amplifying reference gene primers. The assay was immunoSEQ multiplex PCR, and TCRdb's table has in-frame clones only and misses some. V and J calls and clone size are copied from that table; D and trimming were computed from the DNA. The profile shows about 180,000 clones, 80% to 90% of them singletons. Trimming removed 10 bases at V and 4 bases at J, with 18 bases between. The CDR3 loop spans 14 amino acids. The germline V gene encodes CDR1 SNHLY and CDR2 FYNNEI.

The sequence came from a woman in her 70s with COVID-19, enrolled during active disease. The chain is built from TRBV2 and TRBJ2-3; D is perhaps TRBD1 (6 bases). The material sequenced was peripheral blood. This chain's CDR3 is CAMVTGSFADTQYF. The CDR3 nucleotides are TGTGCCATGGTCACAGGGTCTTTTGCAGATACGCAGTATTTT.